This T cell receptor beta chain was sequenced during a study of massively parallel sequencing of T cell beta chains (dated by TCRdb to the late 2000s). For context, the study as a whole: Using 5'-RACE, Illumina short-read sequencing and a dedicated short-read assembly strategy, the study profiled the diversity of human TCR beta CDR3 in peripheral blood.

Data came from an Illumina Genome Analyzer II. Two rounds of nested PCR with TRBC1/TRBC2-specific primers yielded a RACE product of about 520 bp, which was gel-purified. First-strand cDNA was made with a TRBC-specific primer plus a template-switching oligonucleotide, which provided a 5' anchor for RACE. Because the RACE amplicon was too long to sequence directly with short reads, the RACE amplicon was concatemerized by ligation and then sheared by sonication. PAGE was used to isolate a size fraction of 100 to 300 bp, and that fraction then underwent shotgun sequencing on the Illumina platform. Separate runs on an Illumina GAII yielded 18.8 million 36-nt reads and 21.7 million 50-nt single-end reads. The original methods were these. Assembly of the roughly 44,000,000 pooled reads was done with iSSAKE, using the parameters -m 15, -o 2 and -r 0.7. Reads that aligned to the ends of Ensembl TRBV gene predictions and carried unmatched junctional bases were used to seed de novo CDR3 beta assemblies. Rather than raw read depth, the number of matching assembled contigs was used to estimate clonotype abundance. Of the assembled clonotypes, around 2,000 (about 5.9%) had in-frame stop codons and were removed, leaving about 35,000 productive clonotypes. Sanger sequencing of cloned RACE products gave 250 to 350 unique TCR sequences, and more than 65% of them were also found in the Illumina assembly. In-frame beta chains were kept once TCRdb had trimmed the public reads at Q25 with fastp and called clones with MiXCR. Every entry covers one CDR3 protein and lists the most common genes and DNA from its rows. V and J calls and clone size were set by TCRdb, not the authors. Recorded for this sample are roughly 4,000 distinct CDR3 sequences; around 40% of them occurred a single time. Of the sample, about 3% falls within the top ten clones.

All donors in the pool were aged roughly 18 to 45 years, and the pool included more than 300 males and roughly 170 females. From roughly 170 liters of pooled peripheral blood, peripheral leukocyte polyA+ RNA was isolated. For starting material, the researchers used a commercial mRNA preparation made from normal human peripheral blood leukocytes pooled across roughly 510 individuals. CDR1 DFQATT and CDR2 SNEGSKA were looked up in the germline V gene (reference sequence). Trimming takes 7 bases off V and 5 bases off J; junction bases not matched to a gene: 2. The CDR3, from cysteine to phenylalanine, totals 12 residues. The retained sequence is limited to the CDR3, 36 bases, with the frame set at the first base. General conclusions and limits of the study: Preferential PCR amplification of some TRBV and TRBJ sequences may have skewed the reported gene usage frequencies. Among 33,664 distinct clonotypes, single-copy clonotypes made up roughly 68% of clonotypes but only 18.8% of assemblies. Usage of TRBV genes spanned from roughly 0.0098% for TRBV17 up to about 25% for TRBV20-1, while TRBJ usage spanned from around 1.7% for TRBJ2-6 up to roughly 15% for TRBJ2-1. CDR3 beta lengths ranging from 21 to 81 nucleotides were observed, with a peak at 45 nucleotides. Only about 23,000 (around 70%) of the clonotypes could be assigned a unique TRBV gene. Because the RNA was pooled from many donors, the results reflect population-average clonotype abundance rather than any individual repertoire. A single sequence read supported most clonotypes (about 65% of the roughly 30,000), and this single-read support could in principle inflate apparent diversity. By subsampling, clonotype counts were shown to rise linearly with read number, indicating that sequencing depth was far from saturation.

This clonotype appeared a few times. Its antigen is not yet known. No qualities accompany the bases; no much larger clone lies one base away. The sequence was obtained from a pool of human donors in good health; the sample was commercial RNA pooled from many donors. The chain is assembled from TRBV20-1 and TRBJ2-1; a stretch of 10 junction bases matches TRBD2. The sample comprised commercial RNA from peripheral blood pooled from many donors. Read as DNA, the sequence is TGCAGTGGGACTAGCGGAAACAATGAGCAGTTCTTC. Translated, this gives CSGTSGNNEQFF.